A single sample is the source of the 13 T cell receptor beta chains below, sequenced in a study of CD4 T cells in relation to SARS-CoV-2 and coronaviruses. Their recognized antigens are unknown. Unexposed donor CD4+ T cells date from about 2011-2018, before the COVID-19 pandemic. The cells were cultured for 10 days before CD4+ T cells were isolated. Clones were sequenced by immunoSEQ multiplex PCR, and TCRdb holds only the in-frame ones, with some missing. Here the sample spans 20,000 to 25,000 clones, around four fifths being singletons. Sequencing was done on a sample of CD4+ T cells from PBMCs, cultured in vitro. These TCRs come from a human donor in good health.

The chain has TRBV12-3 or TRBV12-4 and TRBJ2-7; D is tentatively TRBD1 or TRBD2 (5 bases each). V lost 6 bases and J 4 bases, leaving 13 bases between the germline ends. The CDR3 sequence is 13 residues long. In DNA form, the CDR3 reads TGTGCCAGCAGACTCCGGGGCCCTTACGAGCAGTACTTC. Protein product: CASRLRGPYEQYF.

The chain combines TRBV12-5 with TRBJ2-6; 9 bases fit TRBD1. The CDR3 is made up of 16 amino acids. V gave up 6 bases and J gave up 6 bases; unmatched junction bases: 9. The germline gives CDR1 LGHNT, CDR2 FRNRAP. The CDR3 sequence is CASGRYGQGMANVLTF. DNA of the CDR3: TGTGCTAGTGGCAGATACGGACAGGGGATGGCCAACGTCCTGACTTTC.

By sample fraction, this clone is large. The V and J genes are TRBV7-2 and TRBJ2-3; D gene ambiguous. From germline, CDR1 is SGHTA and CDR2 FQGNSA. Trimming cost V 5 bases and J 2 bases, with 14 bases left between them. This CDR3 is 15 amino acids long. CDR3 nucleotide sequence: TGTGCCAGCAGCCCCTCCTACTTAGCCACAGATACGCAGTATTTT. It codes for CASSPSYLATDTQYF.

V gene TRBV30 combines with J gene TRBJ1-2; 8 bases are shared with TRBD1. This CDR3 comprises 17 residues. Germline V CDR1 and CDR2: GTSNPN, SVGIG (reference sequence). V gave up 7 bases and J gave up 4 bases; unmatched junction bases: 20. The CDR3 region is CASGKNGGQGNLYGYTF. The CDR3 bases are TGTGCCTCGGGGAAAAACGGTGGACAGGGAAACCTCTATGGCTACACCTTC.

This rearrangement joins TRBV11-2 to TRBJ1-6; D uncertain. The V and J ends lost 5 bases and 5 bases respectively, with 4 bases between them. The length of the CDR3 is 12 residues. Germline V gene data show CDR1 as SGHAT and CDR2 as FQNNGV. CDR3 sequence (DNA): TGTGCCAGCAGCGCCCATAATTCACCCCTCCACTTT. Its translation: CASSAHNSPLHF.

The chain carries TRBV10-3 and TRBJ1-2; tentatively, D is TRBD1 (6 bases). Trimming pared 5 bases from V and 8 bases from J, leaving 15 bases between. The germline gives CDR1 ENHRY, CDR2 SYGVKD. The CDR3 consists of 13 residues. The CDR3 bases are TGTGCCATCAGTCCACAGGGCGTCTGGGGCTACACCTTC. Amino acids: CAISPQGVWGYTF.

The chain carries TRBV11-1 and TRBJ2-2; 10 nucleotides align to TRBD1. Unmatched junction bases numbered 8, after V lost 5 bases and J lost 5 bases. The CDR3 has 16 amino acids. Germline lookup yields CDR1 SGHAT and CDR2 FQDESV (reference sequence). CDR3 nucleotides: TGTGCCAGCAGCCCGGGACAGGGGTCGCCGACCGGGGAGCTGTTTTTT. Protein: CASSPGQGSPTGELFF.

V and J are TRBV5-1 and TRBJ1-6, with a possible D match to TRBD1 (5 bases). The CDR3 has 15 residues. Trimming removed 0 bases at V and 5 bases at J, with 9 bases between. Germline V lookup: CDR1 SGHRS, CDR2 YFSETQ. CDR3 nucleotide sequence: TGCGCCAGCAGCTTGGATGGGGCCGATAATTCACCCCTCCACTTT. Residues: CASSLDGADNSPLHF.

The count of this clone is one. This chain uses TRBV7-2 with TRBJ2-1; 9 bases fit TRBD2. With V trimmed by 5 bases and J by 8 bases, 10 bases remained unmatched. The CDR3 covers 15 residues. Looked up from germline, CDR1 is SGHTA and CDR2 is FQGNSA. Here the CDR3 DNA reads TGTGCCAGCAGCCATTGGACTAGCGAAAGGGATGAGCAGTTCTTC. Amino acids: CASSHWTSERDEQFF.

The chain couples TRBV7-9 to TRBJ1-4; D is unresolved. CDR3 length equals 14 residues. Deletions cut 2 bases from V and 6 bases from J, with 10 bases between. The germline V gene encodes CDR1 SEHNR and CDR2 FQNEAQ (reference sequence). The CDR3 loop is CASSLTLRDEKLFF. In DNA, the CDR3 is TGTGCCAGCAGCTTAACTTTGAGGGATGAAAAACTGTTTTTT. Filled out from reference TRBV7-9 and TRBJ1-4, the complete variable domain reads DTGVSQNPRHKITKRGQNVTFRCDPISEHNRLYWYRQTLGQGPEFLTYFQNEAQLEKSRLLSDRFSAERPKGSFSTLEIQRTEQGDSAMYLCASSLTLRDEKLFFGSGTQLSVL.

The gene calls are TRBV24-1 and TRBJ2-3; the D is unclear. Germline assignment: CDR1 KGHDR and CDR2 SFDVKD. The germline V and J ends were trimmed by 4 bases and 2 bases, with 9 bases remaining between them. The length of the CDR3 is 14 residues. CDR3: CATSDPDLTDTQYF. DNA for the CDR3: TGTGCCACCAGTGACCCCGACCTCACAGATACGCAGTATTTT.

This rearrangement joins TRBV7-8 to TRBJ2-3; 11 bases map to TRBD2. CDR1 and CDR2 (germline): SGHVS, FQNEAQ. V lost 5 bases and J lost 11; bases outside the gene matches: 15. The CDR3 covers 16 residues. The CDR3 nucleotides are TGTGCCAGCAGCCCCGGGACTAGCGGTGGGGTACGGGGGCAGTATTTT. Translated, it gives CASSPGTSGGVRGQYF.

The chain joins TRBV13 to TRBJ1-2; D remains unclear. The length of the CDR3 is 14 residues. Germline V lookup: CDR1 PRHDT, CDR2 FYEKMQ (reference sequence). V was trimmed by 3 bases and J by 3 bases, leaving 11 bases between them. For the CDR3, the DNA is TGTGCCAGCAGCTTCGGTTCGCTTGACTATGGCTACACCTTC. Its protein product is CASSFGSLDYGYTF. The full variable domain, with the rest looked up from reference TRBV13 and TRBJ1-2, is AAGVIQSPRHLIKEKRETATLKCYPIPRHDTVYWYQQGPGQDPQFLISFYEKMQSDKGSIPDRFSAQQFSDYHSELNMSSLELGDSALYFCASSFGSLDYGYTFGSGTRLTVV.